The T cell receptor beta chain under discussion was sequenced for a study of cytomegalovirus exposure and HLA in healthy donors. General study results and limits: Analyzed later, association rates of TCRs varied across HLA loci, with DRB1 most and HLA-C fewest. Later analysis suggested links between common viral pathogens and several top significant clusters.

This clone was detected only once. No antigen is known for it. 60 Vbeta and 13 Jbeta primers were used in PCR. This table comes from immunoSEQ multiplex PCR, and its TCRdb copy is limited to in-frame clones, with some not included. The repertoire holds roughly 140,000 clones, with less than 85% as singletons. The CDR3 sequence is 15 residues long. The V segment lost 10 bases and the J segment 4 bases; nucleotides outside the gene matches: 13. CDR1 is MNHNS, CDR2 SASEGT, per germline. The sample was PBMCs. This sequence was found in a man aged 45-65 years in good health and CMV-seropositive. V is TRBV6-1 and J is TRBJ1-1, with 9 bases lining up with TRBD1. In DNA, the CDR3 is TGTGCCACAACCAGTCACAGGGGGCTGGGCACTGAAGCTTTCTTT. Encoded protein: CATTSHRGLGTEAFF.